Reported below is one TCR beta chain. These data come from a study of blood T cell repertoires in COVID-19. The method was immunoSEQ multiplex PCR; TCRdb's version includes in-frame clones alone and lacks a portion of them. The profile covers roughly 120,000 clones, with roughly 80% appearing a single time and over 6.5% taken by the ten largest. V lost 5 bases, J lost 6 bases, and 7 bases stayed unmatched. This CDR3 has 14 residues. Germline values: CDR1 SGHDT, CDR2 YYEEEE. This chain joins TRBV5-6 and TRBJ1-2, with 10 bases matching TRBD1. The TCR sequence derives from a human donor in a cohort sampled during active COVID-19. The specimen was peripheral blood. CDR3 nucleotide sequence: TGTGCCAGCAGTCCACCGGACAGGGGGGATGGCTACACCTTC. Amino acid sequence: CASSPPDRGDGYTF.